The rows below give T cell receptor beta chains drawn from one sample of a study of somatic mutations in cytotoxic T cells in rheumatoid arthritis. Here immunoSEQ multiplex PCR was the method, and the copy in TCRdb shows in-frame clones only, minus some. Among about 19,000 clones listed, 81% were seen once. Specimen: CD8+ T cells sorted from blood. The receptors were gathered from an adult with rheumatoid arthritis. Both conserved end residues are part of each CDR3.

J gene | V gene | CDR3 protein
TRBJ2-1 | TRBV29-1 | CSVERRDNEQFF
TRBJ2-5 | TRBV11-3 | CASSLEYGTQETQYF
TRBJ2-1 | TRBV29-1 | CSVEEAGQSYTYNEQFF
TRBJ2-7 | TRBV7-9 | CASSPDLSSYEQYF
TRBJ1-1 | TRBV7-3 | CASSWGYSTEAFF
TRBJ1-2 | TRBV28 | CASSADRDYGYTF
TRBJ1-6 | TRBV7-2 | CASSLTVPNYNSPLHF
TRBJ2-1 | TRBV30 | CAGGRRETSYNEQFF
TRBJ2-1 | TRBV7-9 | CASSFTWENRDEQFF
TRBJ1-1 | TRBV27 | CASRLKGNTEAFF
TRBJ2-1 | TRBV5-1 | CASSLRGGATYNEQFF
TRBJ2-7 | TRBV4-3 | CASSQRVLTGTSEDEQYF
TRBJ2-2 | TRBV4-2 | CASSVYEELFF
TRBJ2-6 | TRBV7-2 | CASSLDRDSGANVLTF
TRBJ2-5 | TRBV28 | CASSPTTRGGSQTQYF
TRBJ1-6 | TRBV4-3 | CASSQDPDKSPLHF
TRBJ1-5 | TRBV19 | CASKVGNQPQHF
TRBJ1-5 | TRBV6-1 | CASSEEDGYQPQHF
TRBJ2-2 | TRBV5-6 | CASSLGAGVAGELFF
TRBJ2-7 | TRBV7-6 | CASSLKSAGTYEQYF
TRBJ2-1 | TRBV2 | CASSKDLSSGGMSSYNEQFF
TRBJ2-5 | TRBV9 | CASSLQGPHETQYF
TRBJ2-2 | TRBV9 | CASSVDRYPRFSNTGELFF
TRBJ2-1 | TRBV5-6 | CASRTGSSYNEQFF
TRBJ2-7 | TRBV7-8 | CASSLEAGGYSYEQYF
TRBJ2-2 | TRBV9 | CASSGTGDTGELFF
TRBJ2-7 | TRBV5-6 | CASSVLGQGLSYEQYF
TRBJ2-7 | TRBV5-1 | CASSLSHEQYF
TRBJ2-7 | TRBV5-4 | CASSLFSSNSHEQYF
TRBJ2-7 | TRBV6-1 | CASSEGDRGLPRF
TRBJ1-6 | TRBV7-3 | CASSSSGTGGSPLHF
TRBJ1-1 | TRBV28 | CASSLYGGERETEAFF
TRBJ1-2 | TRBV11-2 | CASSLGTWDPRSVYGYTF
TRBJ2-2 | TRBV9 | CASSAGQGTGELFF
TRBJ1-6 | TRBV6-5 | CASSWGRSNSPLHF
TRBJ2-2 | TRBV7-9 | CASSPTGTGASGRAGELFF
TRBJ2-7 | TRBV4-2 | CATTGPSYEQYF
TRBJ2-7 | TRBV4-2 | CASSQDQYEQYF
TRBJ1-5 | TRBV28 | CASSKGYQPQHF
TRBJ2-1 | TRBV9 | CASSSRTSGSSYNEQFF
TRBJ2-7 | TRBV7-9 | CASSLEPTYEQYF
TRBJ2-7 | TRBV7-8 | CASSLTGLHYEQYF
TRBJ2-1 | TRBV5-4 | CASSSRDRANEQFF
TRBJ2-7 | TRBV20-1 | CGGTDSYEQYF
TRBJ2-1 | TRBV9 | CASSGTSGRAYNEQFF
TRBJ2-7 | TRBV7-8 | CASSLGDYEQYF
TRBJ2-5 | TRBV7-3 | CASSLTGLLSETQYF
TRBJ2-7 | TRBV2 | CASSEVDRGPYEQYF
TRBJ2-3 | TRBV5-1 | CASSRQGGGATDTQYF
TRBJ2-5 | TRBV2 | CATASETQYF
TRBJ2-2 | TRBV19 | CAPVLPSGRDYTGELFF